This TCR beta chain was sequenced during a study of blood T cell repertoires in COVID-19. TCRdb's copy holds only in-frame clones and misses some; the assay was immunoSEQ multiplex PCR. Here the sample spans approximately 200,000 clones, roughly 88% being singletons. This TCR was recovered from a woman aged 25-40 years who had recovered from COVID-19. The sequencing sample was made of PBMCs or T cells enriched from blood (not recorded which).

CDR3 protein: CASSAGTGGDQPQHF. CDR3 DNA: TGTGCCAGCAGCGCTGGGACAGGGGGGGATCAGCCCCAGCATTTT. The rearrangement uses TRBV6-5 and TRBJ1-5; 11 nucleotides agree with TRBD1. Germline loops: CDR1 MNHEY, CDR2 SVGAGI. The CDR3 is 15 residues long. Losses at the gene ends were 6 bases for V and 5 bases for J; bases not matched to a gene: 6.